Shown below are 32 T cell receptor beta chains from a single sample sequenced in a study of T cells after yellow fever vaccination. TCRdb reprocessed the 5' RACE reads via MiXCR and lists one record per CDR3 protein. The sample carries hundreds of thousands of distinct CDR3 sequences, about 17% recorded once. The sample consisted of PBMCs, taken before the yellow fever booster vaccination. These receptors were collected from a man aged 18 to 29 who received the YFV17D yellow fever vaccine.

This clonotype was observed at least ten times. The rearrangement links TRBV29-1 to TRBJ1-2, with D uncertain. Trimming took 3 bases from V and 6 from J, leaving 17 bases between them. The CDR3 sequence is 14 residues long. CDR1 is SQVTM, CDR2 ANQGSEA, per germline. The CDR3 region has the DNA TGCAGCGTTGATTTTGTGGCAGACCCTCATGGCTACACCTTC. Encoded protein: CSVDFVADPHGYTF.

This clonotype appeared a few times. V is TRBV30 and J is TRBJ2-4, with 8 bases matching TRBD1. V lost 0 bases to trimming and J lost 12 bases; unmatched junction nucleotides: 7. The CDR3 is 13 residues long. Germline V gene sequence: CDR1 GTSNPN, CDR2 SVGIG (reference sequence). The CDR3 DNA reads as TGTGCCTGGAGTGTAACAGGGGGGAATGCTCAGTACTTC. Residues: CAWSVTGGNAQYF.

This clonotype turned up a few times. V usage is TRBV10-3 and J usage is TRBJ2-5; 8 bases line up with TRBD1. CDR3 length: 14 residues. Looked up from germline, CDR1 is ENHRY and CDR2 is SYGVKD. The V segment lost 8 bases and the J segment 2 bases; nucleotides outside the gene matches: 7. CDR3 residues: CAIGAGGGQETQYF. The CDR3 coding sequence is TGTGCCATCGGCGCAGGGGGCGGGCAAGAGACCCAGTACTTC.

CDR3 region: CASSPTGGNPGNTIYF. DNA of the CDR3: TGTGCCAGCAGCCCGACAGGGGGCAATCCTGGAAACACCATATATTTT. The chain is built from TRBV7-2 and TRBJ1-3; 10 bases align to TRBD1. Germline-derived CDR1 and CDR2 are SGHTA and FQGNSA. The CDR3 length is 16 residues. V shed 5 bases, J shed 2 bases, and the junction held 6 bases outside the gene matches.

The rearrangement joins TRBV5-6 to TRBJ2-5; D not certain. The CDR3 consists of 14 residues. V was pared by 6 bases and J by 1 base, with 13 bases between. Germline-derived CDR1 and CDR2 are SGHDT and YYEEEE. The CDR3 loop is CASTREVSQETQYF. CDR3 in DNA: TGTGCCAGCACCAGAGAGGTCTCCCAAGAGACCCAGTACTTC.

V gene TRBV18 combines with J gene TRBJ2-5; no clear D. This CDR3 spans 14 amino acids. Per germline, CDR1 KGHSH and CDR2 LQKENI. V lost 3 bases and J 1 base, leaving 9 bases between the germline ends. In DNA form, the CDR3 reads TGTGCCAGCTCACCTATCAGTCGCCAAGAGACCCAGTACTTC. Protein: CASSPISRQETQYF. The complete variable domain, with remaining parts taken from reference TRBV18 and TRBJ2-5, reads NAGVMQNPRHLVRRRGQEARLRCSPMKGHSHVYWYRQLPEEGLKFMVYLQKENIIDESGMPKERFSAEFPKEGPSILRIQQVVRGDSAAYFCASSPISRQETQYFGPGTRLLVL.

In its sample, this clonotype was seen a few times. The J gene is TRBJ2-3, the V gene TRBV9; 8 bases fit TRBD2. The V and J ends lost 6 bases and 4 bases, in that order; junction bases with no gene match: 7. The CDR3 extends over 14 amino acids. Germline V lookup: CDR1 SGDLS, CDR2 YYNGEE. The CDR3 DNA reads as TGTGCCAGCACAGGAGCGGGGGCGGCAGATACGCAGTATTTT. This encodes CASTGAGAADTQYF.

This chain links TRBV7-2 with TRBJ1-1; tentatively, D is TRBD1 (5 bases). The CDR3 sequence is 11 residues long. In germline, CDR1 is SGHTA, CDR2 FQGNSA. The V gene lost 4 bases and the J gene lost 10 bases, with 10 bases spanning the gap. CDR3 nucleotides: TGTGCCAGCAGCTCGGACATCGGAGCTTTCTTT. Encoded protein: CASSSDIGAFF.

The chain couples TRBV10-3 to TRBJ2-3, with D tentatively TRBD1 or TRBD2 (6 bases each). Trimming cost V 4 bases and J 4 bases, with 12 bases left between them. The CDR3 has 14 amino acids. CDR1 is ENHRY, CDR2 SYGVKD, per germline. CDR3 coding DNA: TGTGCCATCAGTGTGTCGGGGGCCTCAGATACGCAGTATTTT. This translates into CAISVSGASDTQYF.

This clonotype was counted a few times. The rearrangement links TRBV7-2 to TRBJ2-5, with TRBD1 matching 8 bases. Germline values: CDR1 SGHTA, CDR2 FQGNSA. J gave up 5 bases and V 0 bases, and 5 bases lay outside the gene matches. This CDR3 is 15 amino acids long. CDR3 in DNA: TGTGCCAGCAGCTTAGCGGGCAGGGGGCAGGAGACCCAGTACTTC. Translation: CASSLAGRGQETQYF.

A few counts support this clonotype. The chain combines TRBV5-1 with TRBJ2-7, with unresolved D. Germline V gene sequence: CDR1 SGHRS, CDR2 YFSETQ. V was pared by 1 base and J by 8 bases, with 10 bases between. The length of the CDR3 is 12 residues. As DNA, the CDR3 is TGCGCCAGCAGCTTGACTCGCGGCAAGCAGTACTTC. This encodes CASSLTRGKQYF.

This clonotype was found a few times. CDR3 in DNA: TGTGCCAGCAGCTTAGGGCCTAGCGGGGGGGCCTACGAGCAGTACTTC. It translates to CASSLGPSGGAYEQYF. V and J are TRBV7-2 and TRBJ2-7; 12 bases are shared with TRBD2. With 1 base clipped from V and 2 bases from J, the junction kept 3 bases outside the gene matches. The CDR3 covers 16 residues. CDR1 and CDR2 from the germline V gene are SGHTA and FQGNSA.

This chain joins TRBV5-1 and TRBJ1-6; D is ambiguous. With 4 bases removed from V and 5 bases from J, the gap between germline ends came to 13 bases. Germline V gives CDR1 SGHRS, CDR2 YFSETQ. This CDR3 region has 15 residues. CDR3 sequence: CASSTRTDNNSPLHF. The DNA of the CDR3 is TGCGCCAGCAGCACCAGGACGGATAATAATTCACCCCTCCACTTT.

The chain couples TRBV5-4 to TRBJ2-7, with 7 bases that match TRBD1. Trimming cost V 2 bases and J 6 bases; bases outside gene matches: 5. This CDR3 comprises 13 residues. In germline, CDR1 is SGHNT, CDR2 YYREEE (reference sequence). CDR3 coding DNA: TGTGCCAGCAGCTTCAAGGGGGCGGGCGAGCAGTACGTC. This encodes CASSFKGAGEQYV.

In this sample, this clonotype turned up a few times. The chain carries TRBV7-8 and TRBJ2-1; the match to TRBD2 covers 8 bases. The CDR3 consists of 14 residues. The germline V gene encodes CDR1 SGHVS and CDR2 FQNEAQ. J gave up 9 bases and V 2 bases, and 6 bases lay outside the gene matches. CDR3 amino acids: CASSLTSGIGEQFF. In nucleotides, the CDR3 is TGTGCCAGCAGCTTAACTAGCGGTATAGGTGAGCAGTTCTTC.

The rearrangement uses TRBV7-2 and TRBJ2-7, with D perhaps TRBD1 (6 bases). This CDR3 has 14 amino acids. Germline V gene sequence: CDR1 SGHTA, CDR2 FQGNSA. The V and J ends lost 5 bases and 5 bases respectively, with 16 bases between them. The chain's CDR3 is CASSGRQEDHEQYF. Written as DNA, the CDR3 is TGTGCCAGCAGCGGGAGACAGGAGGATCACGAGCAGTACTTC.

In its sample, this clonotype was seen a few times. V gene TRBV4-3 combines with J gene TRBJ1-2; TRBD1 agrees at 7 bases. CDR3 size: 14 residues. Germline-derived CDR1 and CDR2 are LGHNA and YSLEER. J lost 6 bases, V lost 1 base, and 5 bases had no gene match. CDR3 sequence: CASSQGQGDDGYTF. DNA of the CDR3: TGCGCCAGCAGCCAAGGCCAGGGGGACGATGGCTACACCTTC.

This clonotype was observed a handful of times. This chain joins TRBV30 and TRBJ1-4; a weak D match, TRBD1 (5 bases). CDR1 and CDR2 from the germline V gene are GTSNPN and SVGIG (reference sequence). The CDR3 consists of 14 residues. Trimming stripped 3 bases from V and 8 bases from J, with 16 bases between. CDR3 region: CAWRRRGPWEKLFF. CDR3 nucleotides: TGTGCCTGGAGGCGAAGGGGCCCCTGGGAAAAACTGTTTTTT.

This chain joins TRBV20-1 and TRBJ1-5; D may be TRBD1 (5 bases). CDR3 length: 13 residues. The germline CDR1 and CDR2 sequences are DFQATT and SNEGSKA (reference sequence). Trimming stripped 6 bases from V and 5 bases from J, with 14 bases between. The CDR3 region is CSASGDRDQPQHF. DNA for the CDR3: TGCAGTGCCTCAGGCGACAGAGATCAGCCCCAGCATTTT.

The chain couples TRBV3-1 to TRBJ2-1; D is unclear. There are 18 residues in the CDR3. Trimming pared 0 bases from V and 0 bases from J, leaving 15 bases between. In germline, CDR1 is LGHDT, CDR2 YNNKEL (reference sequence). In DNA, the CDR3 is TGTGCCAGCAGCCAAGAGTTGGAAGGTCCTAACTCCTACAATGAGCAGTTCTTC. The encoded protein is CASSQELEGPNSYNEQFF.

The V call is TRBV4-3, the J call TRBJ2-1; D unclear. Germline CDR1 and CDR2: LGHNA and YSLEER. CDR3 length: 12 amino acids. Between the trimmed V and J ends, which lost 1 base and 8 bases, there was a span of 6 bases. CDR3 DNA sequence: TGCGCCAGCAGCCAAGGTCCCGATGAGCAGTTCTTC. This sequence encodes CASSQGPDEQFF.

This CDR3 is CASRGGAGANVLTF. The CDR3 DNA reads as TGTGCCAGCAGGGGGGGTGCTGGGGCCAACGTCCTGACTTTC. The chain recombines TRBV12-3 or TRBV12-4 with TRBJ2-6; tentatively, D is TRBD2 (6 bases). Trimming cost V 6 bases and J 2 bases, with 8 bases left between them. This CDR3 has 14 residues.

The genes are TRBV5-1 and TRBJ2-7, with D possibly called TRBD1 or TRBD2 (5 bases each). The CDR3 contains 16 residues. Germline V gives CDR1 SGHRS, CDR2 YFSETQ. V was clipped by 4 bases and J by 0 bases, with 17 bases between them. The CDR3 DNA reads as TGCGCCAGCAGCAACTACCGGGACCCGAGCTCCTACGAGCAGTACTTC. This encodes CASSNYRDPSSYEQYF.

The CDR3 DNA follows: TGCAGTGCTAGAGTGGACAGGGTGAGTGGCACTGAAGCTTTCTTT. Its translation: CSARVDRVSGTEAFF. The chain recombines TRBV20-1 with TRBJ1-1, with TRBD1 identical over 8 bases. CDR1 is DFQATT and CDR2 is SNEGSKA in the germline V gene (reference sequence). The CDR3 runs 15 residues. Trimming took 1 base from V and 4 from J; bases not matched to a gene: 8.

This chain joins TRBV4-1 and TRBJ1-2; 7 nucleotides match TRBD1. From germline, CDR1 is MGHRA and CDR2 YSYEKL. The V and J ends lost 4 bases and 6 bases, in that order; junction bases with no gene match: 8. The CDR3 extends over 14 amino acids. DNA for the CDR3: TGCGCCAGCAGCCGAGGGGGACAGAGGGATGGCTACACCTTC. Translation: CASSRGGQRDGYTF.

This clonotype was recorded a few times. The chain carries TRBV12-3 or TRBV12-4 and TRBJ1-5; no definite D call. V was trimmed by 5 bases and J by 1 base, leaving 9 bases between them. The CDR3 runs to 14 residues. The CDR3 reads CASSRVESNQPQHF. The CDR3 DNA sequence: TGTGCCAGCAGTAGGGTGGAAAGCAATCAGCCCCAGCATTTT.

The chain employs TRBV29-1 and TRBJ2-3; D is uncertain. CDR3 length equals 13 residues. The V end was cut by 5 bases, the J end by 3 bases, with 12 bases between. Germline V gene data show CDR1 as SQVTM and CDR2 as ANQGSEA. The CDR3 here is CSVPQGPTDTQYF. The DNA of the CDR3 is TGCAGCGTTCCGCAAGGACCTACAGATACGCAGTATTTT.

This chain links TRBV6-1 with TRBJ2-2; D not resolved. There are 13 residues in the CDR3. With 6 bases removed from V and 5 bases from J, the gap between germline ends came to 10 bases. Germline loops: CDR1 MNHNS, CDR2 SASEGT. The CDR3 loop is CASSRVQTGELFF. The CDR3 coding sequence is TGTGCCAGCAGCCGGGTTCAGACCGGGGAGCTGTTTTTT.

This clonotype was observed at least ten times. The rearrangement joins TRBV4-3 to TRBJ2-5; D is uncertain. This CDR3 spans 13 amino acids. Deletions cut 0 bases from V and 5 bases from J, with 7 bases between. The V gene's germline CDR1 is LGHNA and CDR2 YSLEER. The CDR3 nucleotides are TGCGCCAGCAGCCAAGACCGAAGGGAGACCCAGTACTTC. Protein product: CASSQDRRETQYF.

The chain couples TRBV20-1 to TRBJ2-1; 9 bases are shared with TRBD2. After removal of 6 bases from V and 5 bases from J, the junction contained 8 bases not matched to a gene. The CDR3 sequence is 14 residues long. Germline CDR1 reads DFQATT; CDR2 reads SNEGSKA (reference sequence). CDR3 amino acids: CSATGTSLHNEQFF. DNA for the CDR3: TGCAGTGCGACCGGGACTAGCCTACACAATGAGCAGTTCTTC.

This clonotype occurred a few times. The chain recombines TRBV9 with TRBJ2-3, with D possibly being TRBD1 or TRBD2 (5 bases each). CDR1 and CDR2 from the germline V gene are SGDLS and YYNGEE. This CDR3 comprises 13 residues. Trimming shortened V by 3 bases and J by 11 bases, and 16 bases separated the two germline ends. CDR3 sequence: CASSDTVGVVQYF. CDR3 in DNA: TGTGCCAGCAGCGATACGGTGGGGGTTGTGCAGTATTTT. Full variable domain (missing parts from reference TRBV9 and TRBJ2-3): DSGVTQTPKHLITATGQRVTLRCSPRSGDLSVYWYQQSLDQGLQFLIQYYNGEERAKGNILERFSAQQFPDLHSELNLSSLELGDSALYFCASSDTVGVVQYFGPGTRLTVL.

The chain recombines TRBV6-4 with TRBJ1-6; 9 bases align to TRBD1. The CDR3 consists of 13 residues. Germline V gives CDR1 MRHNA, CDR2 SNTAGT. V shed 4 bases, J shed 10 bases, and the junction held 2 bases outside the gene matches. The CDR3 spells CASSGTGASPLHF. CDR3 DNA: TGTGCCAGCAGTGGGACAGGGGCCTCACCCCTCCACTTT.